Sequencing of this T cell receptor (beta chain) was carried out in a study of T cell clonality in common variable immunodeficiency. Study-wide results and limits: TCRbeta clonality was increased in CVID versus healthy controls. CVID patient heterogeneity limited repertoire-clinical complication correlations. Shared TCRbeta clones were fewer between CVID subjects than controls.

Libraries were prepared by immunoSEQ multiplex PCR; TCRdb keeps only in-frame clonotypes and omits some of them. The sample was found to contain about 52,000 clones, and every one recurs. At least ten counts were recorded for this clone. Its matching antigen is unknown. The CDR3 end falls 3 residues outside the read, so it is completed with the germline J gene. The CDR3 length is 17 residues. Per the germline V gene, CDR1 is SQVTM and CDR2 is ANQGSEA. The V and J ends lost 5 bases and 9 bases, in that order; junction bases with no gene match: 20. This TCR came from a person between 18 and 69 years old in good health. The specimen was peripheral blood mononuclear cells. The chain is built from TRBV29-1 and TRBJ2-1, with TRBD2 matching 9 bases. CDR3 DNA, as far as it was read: TGCAGCGTTCAGGGACTAGCATTGGTTAGACCGTCGATTGAG. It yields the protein CSVQGLALVRPSIE. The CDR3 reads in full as CSVQGLALVRPSIEQFF.